Here is one T cell receptor (beta chain) with its context. The antigen is unknown. Assay: immunoSEQ multiplex PCR; the TCRdb copy retains only in-frame clones and omits some. The table lists about 90,000 clones, roughly 90% of them singletons. The entry originates in a study of graft-versus-host responses after intestinal transplantation. Background on the study: Isolated intestinal, liver-intestinal, or multivisceral transplants had been given to the recipients. Every recipient had anti-thymocyte globulin induction and about three years of tacrolimus plus steroids.

Notes on the study in general: Declines in HvG clones occurring early post-transplant were associated with peak circulating GvH clone levels. Recipient marrow held GvH clones, some first seen in ileum or blood.

This TCR was sampled from a human donor who received an intestinal transplant. Sample: unstimulated CD8+ T cells sorted from spleen or lymph node cells, taken before intestinal transplant.

CDR3 DNA: TGTGCCAGCAGCTCCCCGGACACCTACTACGAGCAGTACTTC. Translation: CASSSPDTYYEQYF. The genes are TRBV7-6 and TRBJ2-7; weak D call: TRBD1 (5 bases). Germline V gene data show CDR1 as SGHVS and CDR2 as FNYEAQ. This CDR3 region has 14 residues. V lost 4 bases and J lost 3, with 13 bases in between.